This T cell receptor beta chain emerged from a study of blood T cell repertoires in COVID-19. Background on the study: PBMCs, B-cell-depleted T cells, or T cells were the source of the cDNA or gDNA that made up the material.

The V and J ends lost 3 bases and 6 bases, in that order; junction bases with no gene match: 16. Germline V CDR1 and CDR2: SGHDT, YYEEEE. The CDR3 runs 17 residues. Per the original data handling: It was from reference gene primer amplification that nucleated cell counts were estimated. Sequencing was performed with immunoSEQ multiplex PCR; in TCRdb, only in-frame clones are kept and a portion is missing. The DNA was the basis for D and trimming; V, J and clone size are from that table. Of tens of thousands of clones listed, 79% are singletons. This chain links TRBV5-6 with TRBJ1-2; 8 bases are shared with TRBD1. This clonotype was obtained from a human donor in a cohort sampled during active COVID-19. Sequencing was carried out using peripheral blood. The CDR3 sequence: CASSWTGKLRWLDGYTF. The CDR3 DNA reads as TGTGCCAGCAGCTGGACAGGGAAACTTAGGTGGTTGGATGGCTACACCTTC.